Listed below are T cell receptor beta chains from one sample, sequenced in a study of blood T cells in healthy people across ages. TCRdb reprocessed the 5' RACE reads with MiXCR, giving one entry per CDR3 protein. The table records 1,300,000 or so distinct CDR3 sequences, 55% to 75% of them present only once. Sample: blood. These TCRs come from a man between 18 and 35 years old in good health. CDR3s include the opening cysteine and the closing phenylalanine or tryptophan. Each record gives: V gene, J gene, clone size, CDR3 protein. The size entry is marked missing in some rows and otherwise reads once, few, many or a size class.

V gene: TRBV5-1
J gene: TRBJ2-5
clone size: few
CDR3 protein: CASRDRDTSQETQYF

V gene: TRBV6-1
J gene: .
clone size: .
CDR3 protein: CASVRERGEQYF

V gene: TRBV6-2/TRBV6-3
J gene: TRBJ1-2
clone size: once
CDR3 protein: CASTQGAIGYTF

V gene: TRBV7-8
J gene: TRBJ1-2
clone size: .
CDR3 protein: CASSSLRLESYGYTF

V gene: TRBV4-3
J gene: TRBJ2-2
clone size: .
CDR3 protein: CASSQAGAGGELFF

V gene: TRBV10-2
J gene: TRBJ1-6
clone size: .
CDR3 protein: CASGERGVENSPLHF

V gene: TRBV20-1
J gene: TRBJ2-3
clone size: few
CDR3 protein: CSATQTPTDTQYF

V gene: TRBV25-1
J gene: TRBJ1-2
clone size: few
CDR3 protein: CASSTGASRRGYTF

V gene: TRBV18
J gene: TRBJ2-6
clone size: .
CDR3 protein: CASSPLDFFRDRSSGANVLTF

V gene: TRBV9
J gene: TRBJ2-1
clone size: few
CDR3 protein: CASSLAGIDEQFF

V gene: TRBV14
J gene: .
clone size: .
CDR3 protein: CASSRLYNEQYF

V gene: TRBV5-6
J gene: TRBJ1-1
clone size: .
CDR3 protein: CASSLGQGWIEAFF

V gene: TRBV7-8
J gene: TRBJ2-3
clone size: few
CDR3 protein: CASSLFAGLTSTDTQYF

V gene: TRBV6-2/TRBV6-3
J gene: TRBJ2-1
clone size: .
CDR3 protein: CASAPLPPRAGGRNEQFF

V gene: TRBV6-5
J gene: TRBJ1-1
clone size: .
CDR3 protein: CASSYRAGTEAFF

V gene: TRBV4-3
J gene: TRBJ2-7
clone size: few
CDR3 protein: CASSRYHGNYEQYF

V gene: TRBV20-1
J gene: TRBJ1-6
clone size: .
CDR3 protein: CSASEDRGPHNSPLHF

V gene: TRBV4-1
J gene: TRBJ1-1
clone size: .
CDR3 protein: CASSHFQGKTFF

V gene: TRBV14
J gene: TRBJ1-2
clone size: .
CDR3 protein: CASSQVLGGVSGYTF

V gene: TRBV25-1
J gene: TRBJ1-2
clone size: few
CDR3 protein: CASSDLTYGYTF

V gene: TRBV29-1
J gene: TRBJ1-2
clone size: .
CDR3 protein: CSVEAGGDYGYTF

V gene: TRBV7-9
J gene: .
clone size: .
CDR3 protein: CASSFPRRLAEETQYF

V gene: TRBV24-1
J gene: TRBJ2-7
clone size: .
CDR3 protein: CATSDSSGGLYEQYF

V gene: TRBV4-1
J gene: TRBJ2-5
clone size: .
CDR3 protein: CASSQIQGQQETQYF

V gene: TRBV7-2
J gene: TRBJ2-4
clone size: .
CDR3 protein: CASSFFTSGAQPYF

V gene: TRBV6-2/TRBV6-3
J gene: TRBJ2-1
clone size: .
CDR3 protein: CASKPGAGEQFF

V gene: TRBV12-3/TRBV12-4
J gene: TRBJ1-5
clone size: .
CDR3 protein: CASSWVGVQPQHF

V gene: TRBV12-3/TRBV12-4
J gene: TRBJ1-5
clone size: .
CDR3 protein: CASSRGTANQPQHF

V gene: TRBV20-1
J gene: TRBJ2-5
clone size: .
CDR3 protein: CSASGRSGGVQETQYF

V gene: TRBV14
J gene: TRBJ2-7
clone size: .
CDR3 protein: CASSQESSGLYNEQYF

V gene: TRBV25-1
J gene: TRBJ2-7
clone size: .
CDR3 protein: CASSDTGTRSGEQYF

V gene: TRBV7-9
J gene: TRBJ2-5
clone size: many
CDR3 protein: CAPVLIRRETQYF

V gene: TRBV27
J gene: TRBJ2-1
clone size: .
CDR3 protein: CASSSAAGGLSEQFF

V gene: TRBV15
J gene: TRBJ2-7
clone size: .
CDR3 protein: CATSSGTSSWGDEQYF

V gene: TRBV29-1
J gene: TRBJ2-5
clone size: few
CDR3 protein: CSVELGGQYF

V gene: TRBV4-2
J gene: TRBJ2-1
clone size: .
CDR3 protein: CASSPLLAGMREQFF

V gene: TRBV29-1
J gene: TRBJ2-1
clone size: few
CDR3 protein: CSVSGSSLYNEQFF

V gene: TRBV4-1
J gene: TRBJ1-2
clone size: .
CDR3 protein: CASSQAPGSGYTF

V gene: TRBV5-1
J gene: TRBJ2-1
clone size: few
CDR3 protein: CASRVWIQSGNNEQFF

V gene: TRBV7-9
J gene: TRBJ2-3
clone size: .
CDR3 protein: CASSLVLAGSDTQYF

V gene: TRBV20-1
J gene: TRBJ2-1
clone size: .
CDR3 protein: CSAILAGLYNEQFF

V gene: TRBV27
J gene: TRBJ1-6
clone size: few
CDR3 protein: CASSFVQGRAPLHF

V gene: TRBV5-1
J gene: TRBJ2-1
clone size: few
CDR3 protein: CASSGYPEQFF

V gene: TRBV25-1
J gene: TRBJ2-3
clone size: .
CDR3 protein: CASSDTGRRIDTQYF

V gene: TRBV5-1
J gene: TRBJ2-1
clone size: .
CDR3 protein: CASSLAGGQYEQFF

V gene: TRBV5-5
J gene: TRBJ2-1
clone size: .
CDR3 protein: CASSLAPLEQFF